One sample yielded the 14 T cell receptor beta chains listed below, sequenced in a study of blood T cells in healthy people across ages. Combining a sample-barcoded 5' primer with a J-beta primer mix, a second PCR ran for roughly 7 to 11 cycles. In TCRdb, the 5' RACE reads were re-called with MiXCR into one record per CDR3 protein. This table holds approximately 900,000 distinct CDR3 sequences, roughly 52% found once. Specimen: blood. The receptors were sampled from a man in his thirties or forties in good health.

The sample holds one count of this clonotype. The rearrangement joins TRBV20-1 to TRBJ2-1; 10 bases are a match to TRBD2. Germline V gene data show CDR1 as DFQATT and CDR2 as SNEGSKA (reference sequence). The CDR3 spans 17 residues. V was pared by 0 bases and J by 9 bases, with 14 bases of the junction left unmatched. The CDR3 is CSARDLQRGGFSGEQFF. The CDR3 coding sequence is TGCAGTGCTAGAGATTTGCAGCGGGGGGGATTTTCCGGTGAGCAGTTCTTC.

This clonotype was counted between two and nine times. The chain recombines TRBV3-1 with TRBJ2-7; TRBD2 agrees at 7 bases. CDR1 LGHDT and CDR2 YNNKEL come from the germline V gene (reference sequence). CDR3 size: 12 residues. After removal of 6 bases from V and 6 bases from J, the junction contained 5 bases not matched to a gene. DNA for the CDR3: TGTGCCAGCAGGCAGACTAGCAGCGAGCAGTACTTC. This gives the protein CASRQTSSEQYF.

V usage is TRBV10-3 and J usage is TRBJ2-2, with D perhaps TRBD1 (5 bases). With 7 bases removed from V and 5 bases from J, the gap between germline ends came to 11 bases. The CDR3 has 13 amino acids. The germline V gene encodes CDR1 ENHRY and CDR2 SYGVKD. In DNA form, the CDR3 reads TGTGCCATCAAAGGGGCTCTGACCGGGGAGCTGTTTTTT. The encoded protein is CAIKGALTGELFF.

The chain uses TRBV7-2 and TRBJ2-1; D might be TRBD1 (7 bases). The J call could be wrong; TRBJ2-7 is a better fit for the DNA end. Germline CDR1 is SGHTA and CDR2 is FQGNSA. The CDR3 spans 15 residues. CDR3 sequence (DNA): TGTGCCAGCAGGCGGGACAGAAGCACCTACAATGAGCAGTACTTC. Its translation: CASRRDRSTYNEQYF.

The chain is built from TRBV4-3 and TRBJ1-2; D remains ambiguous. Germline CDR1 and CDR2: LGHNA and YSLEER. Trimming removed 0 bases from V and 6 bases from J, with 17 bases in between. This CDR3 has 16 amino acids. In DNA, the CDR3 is TGCGCCAGCAGCCAAGAGTCCACTGTTCAAAGCGATGGCTACACCTTC. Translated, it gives CASSQESTVQSDGYTF.

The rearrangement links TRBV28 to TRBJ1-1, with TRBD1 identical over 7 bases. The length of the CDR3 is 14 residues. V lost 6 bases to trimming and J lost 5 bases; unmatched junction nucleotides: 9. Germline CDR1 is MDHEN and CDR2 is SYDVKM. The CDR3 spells CASRPQGVGTEAFF. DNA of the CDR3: TGTGCCAGCAGACCTCAGGGGGTAGGGACTGAAGCTTTCTTT.

CDR3 nucleotide sequence: TGTGCCAGCAGTACGGGGGGAGTAGGTGAAAAACTGTTTTTT. This sequence encodes CASSTGGVGEKLFF. The chain combines TRBV6-5 with TRBJ1-4; D perhaps matches TRBD1 (5 bases). CDR3 length equals 14 residues. Trimming took 5 bases from V and 7 from J, leaving 14 bases between them. CDR1 and CDR2 from the germline V gene are MNHEY and SVGAGI.

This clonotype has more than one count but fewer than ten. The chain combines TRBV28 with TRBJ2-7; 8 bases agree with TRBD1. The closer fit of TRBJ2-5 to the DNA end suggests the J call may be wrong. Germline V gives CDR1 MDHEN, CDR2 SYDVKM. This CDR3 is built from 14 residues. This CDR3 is CASSLYQGAETQYF. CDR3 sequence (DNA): TGTGCCAGCAGTTTATATCAGGGGGCAGAGACCCAGTACTTC.

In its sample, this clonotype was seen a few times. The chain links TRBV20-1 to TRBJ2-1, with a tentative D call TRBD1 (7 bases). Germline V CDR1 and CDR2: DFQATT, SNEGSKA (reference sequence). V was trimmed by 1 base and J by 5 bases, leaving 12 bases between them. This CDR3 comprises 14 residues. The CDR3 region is CSARGQGLDNEQFF. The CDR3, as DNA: TGCAGTGCTAGAGGACAGGGACTGGACAATGAGCAGTTCTTC.

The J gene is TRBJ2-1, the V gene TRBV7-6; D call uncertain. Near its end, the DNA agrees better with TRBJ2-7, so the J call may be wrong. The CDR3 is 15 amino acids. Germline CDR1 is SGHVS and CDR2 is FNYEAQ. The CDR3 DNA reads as TGTGCCAGCAGCCTCACCGTAGACTCCTACAATGAGCAGTACTTC. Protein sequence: CASSLTVDSYNEQYF.

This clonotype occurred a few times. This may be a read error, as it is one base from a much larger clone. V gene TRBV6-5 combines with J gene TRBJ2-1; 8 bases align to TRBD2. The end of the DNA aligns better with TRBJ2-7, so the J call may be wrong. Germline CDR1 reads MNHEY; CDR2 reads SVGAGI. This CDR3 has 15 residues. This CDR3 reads CASSPTSGDYNEQYF. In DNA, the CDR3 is TGTGCCAGCAGTCCCACTAGCGGCGACTACAATGAGCAGTACTTC.

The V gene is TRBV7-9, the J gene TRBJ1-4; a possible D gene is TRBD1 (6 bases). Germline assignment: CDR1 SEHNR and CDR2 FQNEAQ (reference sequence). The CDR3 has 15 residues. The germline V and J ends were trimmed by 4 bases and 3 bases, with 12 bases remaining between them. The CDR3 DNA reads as TGTGCCAGCAGCTCAGGGGTCACGGCTAATGAAAAACTGTTTTTT. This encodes CASSSGVTANEKLFF. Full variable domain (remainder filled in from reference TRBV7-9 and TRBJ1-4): DTGVSQNPRHKITKRGQNVTFRCDPISEHNRLYWYRQTLGQGPEFLTYFQNEAQLEKSRLLSDRFSAERPKGSFSTLEIQRTEQGDSAMYLCASSSGVTANEKLFFGSGTQLSVL.

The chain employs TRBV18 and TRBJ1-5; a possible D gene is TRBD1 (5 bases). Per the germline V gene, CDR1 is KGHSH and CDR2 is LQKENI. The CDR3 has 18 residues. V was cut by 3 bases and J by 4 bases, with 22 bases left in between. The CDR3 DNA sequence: TGTGCCAGCTCACCCCAGGGTGGGGGGATTCGTACGAATCAGCCCCAGCATTTT. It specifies CASSPQGGGIRTNQPQHF.

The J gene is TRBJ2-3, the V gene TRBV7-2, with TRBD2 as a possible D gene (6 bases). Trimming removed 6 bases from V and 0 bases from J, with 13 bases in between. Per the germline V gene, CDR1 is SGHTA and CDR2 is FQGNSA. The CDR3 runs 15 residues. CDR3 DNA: TGTGCCAGCAGGGGGGTGGGACTCAGCACAGATACGCAGTATTTT. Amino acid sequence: CASRGVGLSTDTQYF.